The 2 T cell receptor beta chains below all came from one sample that was sequenced in a study of cytotoxic CD8 clonotypes in ibrutinib-treated CLL. Some clones are missing from TCRdb's copy, which holds only in-frame ones; the method was immunoSEQ multiplex PCR. The sample lists 95,000 to 100,000 clones; 70% to 85% were seen once. Sequencing was performed on PBMCs, taken after 12 months of ibrutinib treatment. These TCRs come from a human donor with chronic lymphocytic leukemia.

V and J are TRBV5-6 and TRBJ2-1, with D unresolved. The germline V gene has CDR1 SGHDT and CDR2 YYEEEE. V was clipped by 0 bases and J by 5 bases, with 3 bases between them. The length of the CDR3 is 12 residues. This chain's CDR3 is CASSLEDNEQFF. The CDR3 DNA sequence: TGTGCCAGCAGCTTGGAAGACAATGAGCAGTTCTTC.

The rearrangement joins TRBV7-8 to TRBJ1-1, with D possibly matching TRBD1 (6 bases). The CDR3 contains 14 residues. Germline CDR1 and CDR2: SGHVS and FQNEAQ. V shed 5 bases and J shed 1 base, with 11 bases lying between them. CDR3: CASSSLGQNTEAFF. The CDR3 DNA follows: TGTGCCAGCAGCAGCTTGGGACAGAACACTGAAGCTTTCTTT.